The 9 T cell receptor beta chains below were found in one sample sequenced in a study of cytomegalovirus exposure and HLA in healthy donors. Primers included in the PCR were 60 Vbeta and 13 Jbeta primers. Some clones are missing from TCRdb's copy, which holds only in-frame ones; the method was immunoSEQ multiplex PCR. The profile shows about 200,000 clones, 76% of them singletons. Sequencing used PBMCs. The receptor set was obtained from a man aged 18 to 29 in good health and CMV-seronegative.

The chain is built from TRBV19 and TRBJ1-3, with D unclear. CDR1 and CDR2 from the germline V gene are LNHDA and SQIVND (reference sequence). The CDR3 extends over 14 amino acids. Trimming removed 7 bases from V and 4 bases from J, with 14 bases in between. In nucleotides, the CDR3 is TGTGCCAGTACACACGGGAAGAAAGGAAACACCATATATTTT. It translates to CASTHGKKGNTIYF.

The chain recombines TRBV7-9 with TRBJ1-1; D remains unclear. The V gene lost 1 base and the J gene lost 0 bases, with 9 bases spanning the gap. The CDR3 consists of 15 residues. Germline V lookup: CDR1 SEHNR, CDR2 FQNEAQ (reference sequence). CDR3 protein: CASSLDRQVNTEAFF. Here the CDR3 DNA reads TGTGCCAGCAGCTTAGACCGACAAGTGAACACTGAAGCTTTCTTT. The whole variable domain, remainder taken from reference TRBV7-9 and TRBJ1-1, is DTGVSQNPRHKITKRGQNVTFRCDPISEHNRLYWYRQTLGQGPEFLTYFQNEAQLEKSRLLSDRFSAERPKGSFSTLEIQRTEQGDSAMYLCASSLDRQVNTEAFFGQGTRLTVV.

This clone has just one count. This chain's CDR3 is CASSLSGFADTQYF. CDR3 DNA sequence: TGTGCCAGCAGTTTGAGCGGTTTTGCAGATACGCAGTATTTT. This sequence joins TRBV28 and TRBJ2-3, with D perhaps TRBD2 (5 bases). The CDR3 contains 14 residues. The V gene lost 3 bases and the J gene lost 4 bases, with 11 bases spanning the gap. The germline V gene has CDR1 MDHEN and CDR2 SYDVKM.

The chain couples TRBV30 to TRBJ1-5, with D perhaps matching TRBD1 (5 bases). The CDR3 totals 13 residues. V was pared by 3 bases and J by 2 bases, with 8 bases between. CDR1 is GTSNPN and CDR2 is SVGIG in the germline V gene (reference sequence). The CDR3 region has the DNA TGTGCCTGGAGCTTACAGGGCAATCAGCCCCAGCATTTT. Translating it yields CAWSLQGNQPQHF.

V and J are TRBV5-1 and TRBJ2-1, with TRBD1 matching 10 bases. Germline V gene lookup returns CDR1 SGHRS and CDR2 YFSETQ. CDR3 size: 15 residues. V shed 4 bases, J shed 6 bases, and the junction held 7 bases outside the gene matches. CDR3: CASSPRDRGGNEQFF. In nucleotides, the CDR3 is TGCGCCAGCAGCCCCCGGGACAGGGGTGGCAATGAGCAGTTCTTC.

This chain links TRBV19 with TRBJ2-7; D might be TRBD1 (5 bases). The germline V gene has CDR1 LNHDA and CDR2 SQIVND (reference sequence). The CDR3 contains 13 residues. V was pared by 5 bases and J by 3 bases, with 11 bases between. The CDR3 spells CASSPQDSYEQYF. Written as DNA, the CDR3 is TGTGCCAGTAGTCCCCAAGACAGCTACGAGCAGTACTTC.

In this sample, this clone turned up once. The V gene is TRBV7-2, the J gene TRBJ2-1, with 8 bases that match TRBD2. V was pared by 3 bases and J by 4 bases, with 8 bases of the junction left unmatched. This CDR3 is 16 amino acids long. Germline V gene sequence: CDR1 SGHTA, CDR2 FQGNSA. The CDR3 coding sequence is TGTGCCAGCAGCTTCTACGCTAGCGGGCTATACAATGAGCAGTTCTTC. This encodes CASSFYASGLYNEQFF.

The chain has TRBV7-2 and TRBJ2-7; possible D gene TRBD1, 6 bases. CDR1 and CDR2 (germline): SGHTA, FQGNSA. This CDR3 spans 16 amino acids. The V and J ends lost 4 bases and 2 bases respectively, with 18 bases between them. CDR3 region: CASSSLGGTSPYEQYF. The CDR3 DNA sequence: TGTGCCAGCAGCTCTCTTGGGGGCACATCACCCTACGAGCAGTACTTC.

The chain has TRBV18 and TRBJ2-1; 8 bases fit TRBD2. V lost 0 bases to trimming and J lost 5 bases; unmatched junction nucleotides: 6. This CDR3 comprises 16 residues. In germline, CDR1 is KGHSH, CDR2 LQKENI. Here the CDR3 reads CASSPPSGSINNEQFF. Written as DNA, the CDR3 is TGTGCCAGCTCACCACCCAGCGGGAGTATCAACAATGAGCAGTTCTTC.